Described below is a single TCR beta chain sequence and its context. TCR beta CDR3 regions were amplified from RNA. The TCR CDR3 was amplified in a first-round RT-PCR using the HTBI primer set. A single record per CDR3 protein comes from TCRdb applying MiXCR to the multiplex PCR reads. The repertoire includes hundreds of thousands of distinct CDR3 sequences, more than 14% of them detected once, and around 13% sits in the top ten. This sample is drawn from a study of T cells in Graves' hyperthyroidism and ophthalmopathy. Study-level background: Peripheral blood sampling occurred at initial diagnosis, before any treatment.

The CDR3 has 16 amino acids. CDR1 and CDR2 (germline): SGDLS, YYNGEE. Trimming shortened V by 0 bases and J by 5 bases, and 14 bases separated the two germline ends. Those patients with uncontrolled infection, other autoimmune disease, pregnancy or lactation were excluded. Each diagnosis drew on symptoms, thyroxine, TRAb, thyroid ultrasound and orbital computed tomography findings. The specimen sequenced was blood. V usage is TRBV9 and J usage is TRBJ1-4, with D possibly being TRBD1 (5 bases). The TCR was taken from a woman aged 45-65 years with Graves' ophthalmopathy. Here the CDR3 DNA reads TGTGCCAGCAGCGTAGGTGGCGGGACGACAAATGAAAAACTGTTTTTT. Translating gives CASSVGGGTTNEKLFF.